A single T cell receptor (beta chain) is shown here with its context. Its antigen is unidentified. This entry belongs to a study of shared clonotypes between healthy human individuals. Study overall: Samples came from a couple of female and a few male donors aged 18 to 49.

For unsorted PBMC, 250 to 350 ng DNA per replicate equaled roughly 31,000 T cell genomes. Profiled with immunoSEQ multiplex PCR; TCRdb holds only in-frame clones, not every one. The table includes approximately 440,000 clones, roughly 80% detected once. CDR3 length: 16 residues. Caucasian adults residing in Nashville, Tennessee made up all the donors. Broader study findings: Having only a few donors restricted how much genetic and exposure-history diversity was captured.

The sequence came from a woman in her 40s in good health. Some clones in this sample may be carry-over from other donors' samples. The V and J genes are TRBV21-1 and TRBJ1-2; TRBD1 is taken as the D call from the table, unchecked against the DNA. TRBV21-1 is a recognized pseudogene. Sequenced sample: PBMCs. The CDR3 loop reads CASSKKGTAVFVGYTF. The CDR3 nucleotides read TGTGCCAGCAGCAAAAAGGGGACAGCAGTTTTTGTGGGCTACACCTTC.